The 16 T cell receptor beta chains listed next were all sequenced from one sample in a study of shared clonotypes between healthy human individuals. Method: immunoSEQ multiplex PCR; TCRdb's copy keeps in-frame clones and lacks some. The table lists roughly 1.5 million clones, approximately 98% of them singletons, with roughly 0.4% in the top ten. Sequenced input: naive CD4+ T cells sorted from blood. Subset meaning: CD45RA+ positively selected. The receptor source for this set is a man younger than 40 in good health.

The chain recombines TRBV19 with TRBJ2-2, with a possible D match to TRBD1 (5 bases). V shed 0 bases and J shed 4 bases, with 6 bases lying between them. Germline-derived CDR1 and CDR2 are LNHDA and SQIVND (reference sequence). This CDR3 is 14 amino acids long. The CDR3 is CASSIEGRTGELFF. CDR3 bases: TGTGCCAGTAGTATAGAGGGGCGCACCGGGGAGCTGTTTTTT.

The chain uses TRBV14 and TRBJ2-1, with a weak D call TRBD2 (6 bases). V dropped 1 base and J dropped 9 bases, with 10 bases sitting between them. The CDR3 loop spans 13 amino acids. Germline V gene data show CDR1 as SGHDN and CDR2 as FVKESK. This CDR3 is CASSQVTAGEQFF. DNA for the CDR3: TGTGCCAGCAGCCAAGTGACAGCGGGTGAGCAGTTCTTC.

The chain is built from TRBV18 and TRBJ2-4; D unresolved. Germline-derived CDR1 and CDR2 are KGHSH and LQKENI. The CDR3 length is 18 residues. V was shortened by 2 bases and J by 0 bases, with 17 bases between the two germline ends. The CDR3 reads CASSPIGTQSLAKNIQYF. The CDR3, as DNA: TGTGCCAGCTCACCAATCGGTACGCAATCTCTAGCCAAAAACATTCAGTACTTC.

V is TRBV7-3 and J is TRBJ2-1; D is undetermined. Trimming stripped 0 bases from V and 6 bases from J, with 6 bases between. The V gene's germline CDR1 is SGHTA and CDR2 FQGTGA. This CDR3 contains 13 residues. The CDR3 loop is CASSLTVPNEQFF. CDR3 DNA: TGTGCCAGCAGCTTAACAGTACCCAATGAGCAGTTCTTC.

This chain links TRBV19 with TRBJ1-1; D is unclear. CDR1 and CDR2 (germline): LNHDA, SQIVND (reference sequence). There are 15 residues in the CDR3. V was shortened by 3 bases and J by 0 bases, with 11 bases between the two germline ends. The DNA for the CDR3 is TGTGCCAGTAGTATCGACCCTCGCATGAACACTGAAGCTTTCTTT. Encoded protein: CASSIDPRMNTEAFF.

This chain uses TRBV18 with TRBJ2-1; D is ambiguous. CDR3 size: 17 residues. The ends were cut back, 0 bases at V and 9 bases at J, with 21 bases in the middle. Germline V gene sequence: CDR1 KGHSH, CDR2 LQKENI. CDR3 protein: CASSPPRLRSGEGEQFF. CDR3 coding DNA: TGTGCCAGCTCACCACCACGTTTACGTTCTGGGGAAGGTGAGCAGTTCTTC.

This chain uses TRBV15 with TRBJ2-7; 7 positions agree with TRBD1. The CDR3 covers 14 residues. The V gene's germline CDR1 is LNHNV and CDR2 YYDKDF (reference sequence). Trimming cost V 3 bases and J 3 bases; bases outside gene matches: 5. The CDR3 DNA follows: TGTGCCACCAGCAGGGACGGACAGGACTACGAGCAGTACTTC. It is translated as CATSRDGQDYEQYF.

V is TRBV28 and J is TRBJ2-7, with TRBD1 matching over 7 bases. The CDR3 has 13 amino acids. V shed 8 bases and J 13 bases; nucleotides not matched to a gene: 17. The germline CDR1 and CDR2 sequences are MDHEN and SYDVKM. CDR3 DNA sequence: TGTGCCAGCGCCAACGCCGGGACCGGGACAGATTACTTC. Its protein product is CASANAGTGTDYF.

The chain carries TRBV15 and TRBJ2-1, with TRBD2 matching 12 bases. Trimming cost V 1 base and J 6 bases; bases outside gene matches: 4. The CDR3 contains 16 residues. CDR1 is LNHNV, CDR2 YYDKDF, per germline (reference sequence). DNA of the CDR3: TGTGCCACCAGCAGAGGGAGGACTAGCGGGATCAATGAGCAGTTCTTC. It is translated as CATSRGRTSGINEQFF.

This chain links TRBV10-3 with TRBJ1-5; 7 nucleotides align to TRBD1. V lost 5 bases, J lost 0 bases, and 7 bases stayed unmatched. The CDR3 has 16 residues. Germline V gives CDR1 ENHRY, CDR2 SYGVKD. The CDR3 loop reads CAISRQGLDSNQPQHF. The CDR3 DNA is TGTGCCATCAGTCGACAGGGTTTGGATAGCAATCAGCCCCAGCATTTT.

This clone was detected only a few times. This chain joins TRBV11-2 and TRBJ2-7; D remains ambiguous. Deletions cut 1 base from V and 6 bases from J, with 1 base between. The CDR3 runs to 10 residues. CDR1 and CDR2 from the germline V gene are SGHAT and FQNNGV. In nucleotides, the CDR3 is TGTGCCAGCAGCTTAGTCGAGCAGTACTTC. Translated: CASSLVEQYF.

The chain recombines TRBV12-5 with TRBJ2-3; 9 bases align to TRBD1. The CDR3 is 14 residues long. The V and J ends lost 6 bases and 4 bases, in that order; junction bases with no gene match: 5. CDR1 LGHNT and CDR2 FRNRAP come from the germline V gene. Here the CDR3 reads CASGVGQGSDTQYF. The CDR3, as DNA: TGTGCTAGTGGCGTGGGACAGGGATCAGATACGCAGTATTTT.

On this clone: Other DNA sequences in this sample translate to the same CDR3. The rearrangement joins TRBV10-3 to TRBJ2-5; TRBD2 is a possible D gene (5 bases). The CDR3 loop spans 11 amino acids. Between the trimmed V and J ends, which lost 4 bases and 5 bases, there was a span of 5 bases. The germline CDR1 and CDR2 sequences are ENHRY and SYGVKD. For the CDR3, the DNA is TGTGCCATCAGTGGCGGGGAGACCCAGTACTTC. Protein: CAISGGETQYF.

This clone was counted once. V usage is TRBV10-3 and J usage is TRBJ2-7; 8 bases match TRBD1. V lost 7 bases to trimming and J lost 4 bases; unmatched junction nucleotides: 9. Germline CDR1 and CDR2: ENHRY and SYGVKD. CDR3 length: 14 amino acids. The CDR3 region is CAITGQGFEYEQYF. As DNA, the CDR3 is TGTGCCATCACCGGACAGGGTTTCGAGTACGAGCAGTACTTC.

This chain joins TRBV11-2 and TRBJ1-3; 7 positions match TRBD1. The V and J ends lost 5 bases and 8 bases, in that order; junction bases with no gene match: 6. Germline V gene data show CDR1 as SGHAT and CDR2 as FQNNGV. This CDR3 spans 13 amino acids. This CDR3 is CASSRDRVDTIYF. The CDR3 DNA reads as TGTGCCAGCAGCCGAGACAGGGTAGACACCATATATTTT.

As to this clone: The sample holds other DNA sequences that translate to the same CDR3. This sequence joins TRBV6-1 and TRBJ1-1; D uncertain. The germline gives CDR1 MNHNS, CDR2 SASEGT. The CDR3 has 13 amino acids. V lost 6 bases, J lost 0 bases, and 8 bases lay in between. In DNA form, the CDR3 reads TGTGCCAGCAGCCTTAGACTGAACACTGAAGCTTTCTTT. Translation: CASSLRLNTEAFF.